This T cell receptor (beta chain) was recorded in a study of Graves' ophthalmopathy and Graves' hyperthyroidism. Study conclusions and caveats: Most expanded clonotypes from thyroid (those above 0.001 frequency) were also found in blood.

The germline V gene has CDR1 MNHEY and CDR2 SVGAGI. CDR3 size: 15 residues. Trimming took off 6 bases at V and 0 bases at J, with 11 bases between the two ends. This clonotype has at least ten counts. No antigen is known for it. Amplification targeted the TCR beta CDR3 regions, with RNA transcripts as the source material. The authors performed first-round RT-PCR with HTBI primers and then a second-round multiplex PCR. Via MiXCR, TCRdb re-called the multiplex PCR reads, giving one row per CDR3 protein. The sample shows fewer than 400,000 distinct CDR3 sequences, about 16% of them seen only once. Certain patients, namely those with other autoimmune diseases, uncontrolled infections, pregnancy or lactation, were excluded. A volume of 10 ml of fresh peripheral blood supplied the PBMCs.

The chain joins TRBV6-5 to TRBJ2-2; D perhaps matches TRBD1 (5 bases). Sequenced input: peripheral blood. The clonotype originates from a woman aged 18-35 years with Graves' ophthalmopathy. CDR3 amino acids: CASSPDNSNTGELFF. The CDR3 DNA sequence: TGTGCCAGCAGCCCGGACAATTCGAACACCGGGGAGCTGTTTTTT.